This TCR beta chain is from a study of cytomegalovirus exposure and HLA in healthy donors. Primers included in the PCR were 60 Vbeta and 13 Jbeta primers. Assay: immunoSEQ multiplex PCR; the TCRdb copy retains only in-frame clones and omits some. The table has 240,000 or so clones, about 80% seen once. The CDR3 contains 13 residues. The V gene's germline CDR1 is LNHDA and CDR2 SQIVND (reference sequence). The junction had 3 bases not matched to a gene; V was cut back by 5 bases and J by 5 bases. The source of this sequence is a woman aged 55 to 70 in good health and CMV-seropositive. The sample consisted of PBMCs. This chain uses TRBV19 with TRBJ2-3, with 8 bases that match TRBD2. The DNA of the CDR3 is TGTGCCAGTAGTTCGGGACTAGTAGATACGCAGTATTTT. It yields the protein CASSSGLVDTQYF. Together with reference TRBV19 and TRBJ2-3, the CDR3 gives the full variable domain: DGGITQSPKYLFRKEGQNVTLSCEQNLNHDAMYWYRQDPGQGLRLIYYSQIVNDFQKGDIAEGYSVSREKKESFPLTVTSAQKNPTAFYLCASSSGLVDTQYFGPGTRLTVL.